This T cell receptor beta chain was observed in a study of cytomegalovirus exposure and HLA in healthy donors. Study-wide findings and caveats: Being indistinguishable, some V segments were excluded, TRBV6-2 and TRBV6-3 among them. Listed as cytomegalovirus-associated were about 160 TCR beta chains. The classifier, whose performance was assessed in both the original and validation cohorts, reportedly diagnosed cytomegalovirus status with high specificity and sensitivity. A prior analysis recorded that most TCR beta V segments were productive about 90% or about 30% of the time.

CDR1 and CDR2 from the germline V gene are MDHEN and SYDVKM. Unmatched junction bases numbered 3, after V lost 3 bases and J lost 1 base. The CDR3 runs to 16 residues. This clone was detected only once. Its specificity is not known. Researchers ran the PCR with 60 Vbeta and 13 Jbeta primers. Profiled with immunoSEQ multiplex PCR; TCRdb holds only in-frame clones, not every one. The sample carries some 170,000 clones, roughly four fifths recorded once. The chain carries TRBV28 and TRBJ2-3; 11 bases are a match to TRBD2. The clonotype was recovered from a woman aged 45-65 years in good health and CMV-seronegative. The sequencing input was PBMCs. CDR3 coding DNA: TGTGCCAGCAGTTTCGGGACTAGCGGAGGCACAGATACGCAGTATTTT. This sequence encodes CASSFGTSGGTDTQYF. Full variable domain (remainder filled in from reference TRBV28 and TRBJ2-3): DVKVTQSSRYLVKRTGEKVFLECVQDMDHENMFWYRQDPGLGLRLIYFSYDVKMKEKGDIPEGYSVSREKKERFSLILESASTNQTSMYLCASSFGTSGGTDTQYFGPGTRLTVL.